A selection of T cell receptor beta chains follows, all from one sample in a study of T-cell reconstitution after alpha-beta-depleted transplantation in children. Using its own MiXCR run on the PCR reads, TCRdb lists one record per CDR3 protein. The table shows 550,000 to 800,000 distinct CDR3 sequences, with around 14% occurring only once. Sequences were derived from PBMCs, sampled before TCRalphabeta/CD19-depleted stem cell transplant. These receptor sequences come from a girl aged 2 to 10 with congenital amegakaryocytic thrombocytopenia, due to receive a stem cell transplant. Each CDR3 is given with its conserved first and last residue. Fields, in order: V gene, clone size, D gene, J gene, CDR3 DNA, CDR3 protein. The D gene is left open where the match is weak. Size is stated for part of the rows, as once, few or many counts, or as a class when the clone is expanded.

>TRBV7-8|NA|NA|TRBJ1-5
TGTGCCAGCAGCCCGGGGAGGGGGAGGGAGCCCCAGCATTTT
CASSPGRGREPQHF
>TRBV7-9|NA|NA|TRBJ2-1
TGTGCCAGCAGCTTAGCCGAAACTTACAATGAGCCGTTCTTC
CASSLAETYNEPFF
>TRBV12-3/TRBV12-4|many|TRBD1|TRBJ1-1
TGTGCCAGCAGCAGGGACAGCTGGAACACTGAAGCTTTCTTT
CASSRDSWNTEAFF
>TRBV29-1|NA|TRBD2|TRBJ2-7
TGCAGCGTCTCCTTGTCGGGACTAGCGGGAACCTACGAGCAGTACTTC
CSVSLSGLAGTYEQYF
>TRBV20-1|many|TRBD1|TRBJ1-2
TGCAGTGCTGCCAAGGACAGGCGCCTGCCCTCCTATGGCTACACCTTC
CSAAKDRRLPSYGYTF
>TRBV7-2|few|TRBD1|TRBJ2-4
TGTGCCAGCAGCGGTACCGGGACAGGGATTAAAAACATTCAGTACTTC
CASSGTGTGIKNIQYF
>TRBV5-1|many|TRBD1|TRBJ1-5
TGCGCCAGCAGCTTGGCGCCACAGGGGCCTGGTCAGCCCCAGCATTTT
CASSLAPQGPGQPQHF
>TRBV4-1|NA|TRBD1|TRBJ1-1
TGCGCCAGCAGCCAGTTCCGGGACAGCCGCTTCGACACTGAAGCTTTCTTT
CASSQFRDSRFDTEAFF
>TRBV20-1|NA|NA|TRBJ2-1
TGCAGTGCTTCATTGGGAGCGGAAGGAGAGCAGTTCTTC
CSASLGAEGEQFF
>TRBV12-3/TRBV12-4|NA|NA|TRBJ2-1
TGTGCCAGCAGTTACCTTGGCTTTGAGCAGTTCTTC
CASSYLGFEQFF
>TRBV28|many|NA|TRBJ1-1
TGTGCCAGCAGTACCCAAGACCAGTCGGTGAACACTGAAGCTTTCTTT
CASSTQDQSVNTEAFF
>TRBV10-2|many|NA|TRBJ2-6
TGCGCCAGCAGTCAGGGAGTATTAGCTGGGGCCAACGTCCTGACTTTC
CASSQGVLAGANVLTF
>TRBV20-1|many|NA|TRBJ2-1
TGCAGTGCTGGGCGGGGCCTCTACAATGAGCAGTTCTTC
CSAGRGLYNEQFF
>TRBV20-1|NA|NA|TRBJ1-1
TGCAGTGCTAGGAGGCCAGCGGGGGGGACTGAAGCTTTCTTT
CSARRPAGGTEAFF
>TRBV7-2|many|NA|TRBJ1-2
TGTGCCAGCAGCTCCCTCGGTTTATCCTTC
CASSSLGLSF
>TRBV20-1|many|NA|TRBJ2-5
TGCAGTGCTAGAAGGCAACTCCAAGAGACCCAGTACTTC
CSARRQLQETQYF
>TRBV5-1|NA|NA|TRBJ2-2
TGCGCCAACGGGCCCCCACCGACTAGACACACCGGGGAGCTGTTTTTT
CANGPPPTRHTGELFF
>TRBV6-6|NA|NA|TRBJ2-1
TGTGCCAGCAGTTATAGGGTAGAGAATGAGCAGTTCTTC
CASSYRVENEQFF
>TRBV12-3/TRBV12-4|many|NA|TRBJ1-5
TGTGCCAGCAGTTTACAGGGTCAGCCCCAGCATTTT
CASSLQGQPQHF
>TRBV25-1|few|TRBD2|TRBJ2-5
TGTGCCAGCAGTGAAACCCAACTAGCGGGTGCAGAGACCCAGTACTTC
CASSETQLAGAETQYF
>TRBV20-1|few|TRBD2|TRBJ2-7
TGCAGTGCTAGCGATACCCTAGCGGGAGAGGTCCACGAGCAGTACTTC
CSASDTLAGEVHEQYF
>TRBV6-1|NA|TRBD1|TRBJ2-7
TGTGCCAGCAGGCCCAGTGGGACAGGGAGAATGCAGTACTTC
CASRPSGTGRMQYF
>TRBV7-2|many|TRBD1|TRBJ1-2
TGTGCCAGCAGCTTAGAAAGGACAGGGGGCTTTGGCTACACCTTC
CASSLERTGGFGYTF
>TRBV29-1|many|TRBD2|TRBJ2-7
TGCAGCGTCACCCCGCCGACTAGCGGGAGCTCCTACGAGCAGTACTTC
CSVTPPTSGSSYEQYF
>TRBV30|NA|NA|TRBJ2-1
TGTGCCTGGACTAGCTTCTCCTACAATGAGCAGTTCTTC
CAWTSFSYNEQFF
>TRBV5-1|many|NA|TRBJ2-1
TGCGCCAGCAGCTTGTTGGGATTTACGGGCTCCTACAATGAGCAGTTCTTC
CASSLLGFTGSYNEQFF
>TRBV4-1|NA|NA|TRBJ1-2
TGCGCCAGCAGCCACCCCCTGCGCCCTAACTATGGCTACACCTTC
CASSHPLRPNYGYTF
>TRBV20-1|many|NA|TRBJ2-1
TGCAGTGCTAGAGAACTAAGCGGAGATTACAATGAGCAGTTCTTC
CSARELSGDYNEQFF
>TRBV5-1|few|NA|TRBJ1-1
TGCGCCAGCAGCCAACAGGACACTGAAGCTTTCTTT
CASSQQDTEAFF